This T cell receptor beta chain was recovered during a study of shared clonotypes between healthy human individuals. CDR1 is SGHDN and CDR2 is FVKESK in the germline V gene. This CDR3 is 16 amino acids long. Trimming removed 1 base from V and 4 bases from J, with 16 bases in between. Libraries were prepared by immunoSEQ multiplex PCR; TCRdb keeps only in-frame clonotypes and omits some of them. The data contain around 2,000,000 clones, 95% of them singletons. The rearrangement links TRBV14 to TRBJ2-5; D is unclear. Sample: naive CD4+ T cells sorted from blood. The subset denotes: CD45RA+ positively selected. The receptor was derived from a man between 18 and 35 years old in good health. The CDR3 bases are TGTGCCAGCAGCCAAGCGGGTAGGGCGAAGAGAGAGACCCAGTACTTC. Protein sequence: CASSQAGRAKRETQYF.